The entry below describes one T cell receptor beta chain. What it binds is not known. This CDR3 is 15 amino acids long. Losses at the gene ends were 2 bases for V and 3 bases for J; bases not matched to a gene: 5. The germline CDR1 and CDR2 sequences are SEHNR and FQNEAQ (reference sequence). The assay was immunoSEQ multiplex PCR, and TCRdb's table has in-frame clones only and misses some. The sample lists 150,000 to 200,000 clones, 80% to 90% occurring once. The data originate from a study of lymphopenia after photon versus proton radiotherapy. Study-wide points: Post-nadir TCR diversity decline inversely tracked overall survival among those who died. Proton therapy kept repertoires fairly stable, unlike photons, which gained effector/memory cells. Post-nadir diversity loss with photons came from oligoclonal expansion, particularly CD8+ Temra cells.

This TCR was sampled from a man aged 45-65 years with gastric cancer. The sequences come from peripheral blood, collected from a patient treated with photon-based radiotherapy. This rearrangement joins TRBV7-9 to TRBJ2-7, with 9 bases that match TRBD2. The CDR3 sequence is CASSLLLAGFYEQYF. The CDR3 DNA follows: TGTGCCAGCAGCTTATTACTAGCGGGTTTCTACGAGCAGTACTTC.